This T cell receptor beta chain is drawn from a study of blood T cell repertoires in COVID-19. Study-wide context: Samples of COVID-19 (acute and convalescent) were obtained from the United States, Italy and Spain. Sources were T cells, B-cell-depleted T cells, or PBMCs; the material itself was cDNA or gDNA.

Authors' data handling: Estimated nucleated cell counts came from reference gene primer amplification. Data came from immunoSEQ multiplex PCR; TCRdb stores just in-frame clones and leaves some out. V and J calls and clone size come straight from that table; D and trimming were deduced from the DNA. The sample contains around 93,000 clones, approximately 87% of which appear only once. The clonotype originates from a human donor in a cohort sampled during active COVID-19. Sample: peripheral blood.

This CDR3 is CSVGMSVNYEQYF. DNA for the CDR3: TGCAGCGTTGGGATGAGCGTGAATTACGAGCAGTACTTC. The chain is built from TRBV29-1 and TRBJ2-7; no definite D call. Germline V CDR1 and CDR2: SQVTM, ANQGSEA. V was clipped by 4 bases and J by 4 bases, with 14 bases between them. This CDR3 has 13 residues.